This passage covers 22 T cell receptor beta chains from one sample sequenced in a study of blood T cell repertoires in COVID-19. The repertoire was sequenced with immunoSEQ multiplex PCR; TCRdb's copy has only in-frame clones and lacks some. The sample includes around 140,000 clones, 81% of them seen just once. Material: peripheral blood. The receptors shown here come from a human donor in a cohort sampled during active COVID-19.

The chain uses TRBV5-4 and TRBJ2-1; D may be TRBD1 (6 bases). Germline CDR1 is SGHNT and CDR2 is YYREEE (reference sequence). Trimming cost V 3 bases and J 7 bases, with 20 bases left between them. The CDR3 spans 16 residues. The CDR3 spells CASSSTVIQTGNEQFF. CDR3 in DNA: TGTGCCAGCAGCTCAACGGTTATTCAAACAGGGAATGAGCAGTTCTTC. The entire variable domain, with the rest obtained from reference TRBV5-4 and TRBJ2-1, is as follows: ETGVTQSPTHLIKTRGQQVTLRCSSQSGHNTVSWYQQALGQGPQFIFQYYREEENGRGNFPPRFSGLQFPNYSSELNVNALELDDSALYLCASSSTVIQTGNEQFFGPGTRLTVL.

This clone was seen once. V usage is TRBV4-2 and J usage is TRBJ2-7, with 9 bases aligning to TRBD1. The CDR3 length is 14 residues. V shed 1 base and J 9 bases; nucleotides not matched to a gene: 7. In germline, CDR1 is LGHNA, CDR2 YNFKEQ. The CDR3 DNA follows: TGTGCCAGCAGCCAAGTGGGACAGGGCCCTCGGCAGTACTTC. Translating it yields CASSQVGQGPRQYF.

V gene TRBV19 combines with J gene TRBJ2-2; 10 bases are shared with TRBD1. Germline V gene lookup returns CDR1 LNHDA and CDR2 SQIVND (reference sequence). J was trimmed by 3 bases and V by 0 bases; bases with no gene match: 4. The CDR3 is 17 residues long. The CDR3 reads CASSIEDRGGYTGELFF. The CDR3, as DNA: TGTGCCAGTAGTATAGAGGACAGGGGGGGGTACACCGGGGAGCTGTTTTTT. The full variable domain, with the rest looked up from reference TRBV19 and TRBJ2-2, is DGGITQSPKYLFRKEGQNVTLSCEQNLNHDAMYWYRQDPGQGLRLIYYSQIVNDFQKGDIAEGYSVSREKKESFPLTVTSAQKNPTAFYLCASSIEDRGGYTGELFFGEGSRLTVL.

This chain connects TRBV18 to TRBJ2-5; D uncertain. The CDR3 extends over 17 amino acids. Germline V CDR1 and CDR2: KGHSH, LQKENI. Between the trimmed V and J ends, which lost 6 bases and 2 bases, there was a span of 22 bases. The CDR3 is CASSLHVASDPQETQYF. The CDR3 DNA reads as TGTGCCAGCTCCCTTCATGTGGCGAGCGATCCTCAAGAGACCCAGTACTTC. Using reference TRBV18 and TRBJ2-5 for the parts outside the CDR3, the full variable domain is NAGVMQNPRHLVRRRGQEARLRCSPMKGHSHVYWYRQLPEEGLKFMVYLQKENIIDESGMPKERFSAEFPKEGPSILRIQQVVRGDSAAYFCASSLHVASDPQETQYFGPGTRLLVL.

The chain links TRBV7-2 to TRBJ2-3; 10 bases align to TRBD2. V lost 5 bases to trimming and J lost 3 bases; unmatched junction nucleotides: 14. The CDR3 is 18 residues long. Germline lookup yields CDR1 SGHTA and CDR2 FQGNSA. The DNA for the CDR3 is TGTGCCAGCAGCCTAGAGGGGTCTAGCGGGAGTGGGACAGATACGCAGTATTTT. Encoded protein: CASSLEGSSGSGTDTQYF.

The chain employs TRBV28 and TRBJ2-7, with D perhaps matching TRBD2 (7 bases). This CDR3 has 16 residues. Germline CDR1 and CDR2: MDHEN and SYDVKM. V lost 7 bases and J 4 bases, leaving 23 bases between the germline ends. The CDR3 DNA reads as TGTGCCAGCACCTTAGGTGGGGGGGCGGGGTTTTACGAGCAGTACTTC. It yields the protein CASTLGGGAGFYEQYF.

The chain recombines TRBV18 with TRBJ2-7, with a tentative D call TRBD2 (6 bases). This CDR3 has 14 amino acids. The V gene's germline CDR1 is KGHSH and CDR2 LQKENI. V lost 0 bases and J lost 2, with 8 bases in between. This CDR3 reads CASSPPGRTYEQYF. DNA of the CDR3: TGTGCCAGCTCACCACCGGGGAGGACCTACGAGCAGTACTTC. The full variable domain, its missing parts supplied by reference TRBV18 and TRBJ2-7, is NAGVMQNPRHLVRRRGQEARLRCSPMKGHSHVYWYRQLPEEGLKFMVYLQKENIIDESGMPKERFSAEFPKEGPSILRIQQVVRGDSAAYFCASSPPGRTYEQYFGPGTRLTVT.

This sequence joins TRBV10-3 and TRBJ2-5, with no clear D. CDR1 is ENHRY, CDR2 SYGVKD, per germline. V lost 0 bases and J 1 base, leaving 12 bases between the germline ends. The CDR3 contains 16 residues. CDR3 bases: TGTGCCATCAGTGAGTCTGGGCAGGCTATCCAAGAGACCCAGTACTTC. Translation: CAISESGQAIQETQYF.

V gene TRBV5-5 combines with J gene TRBJ2-7; weak D call: TRBD2 (6 bases). The CDR3 spans 13 residues. In germline, CDR1 is SGHKS, CDR2 YYEKEE (reference sequence). V gave up 1 base and J gave up 6 bases, with 11 bases separating them. Here the CDR3 reads CASSLPYGGEQYF. CDR3 DNA sequence: TGTGCCAGCAGCTTGCCGTACGGGGGCGAGCAGTACTTC. Supplemented by reference TRBV5-5 and TRBJ2-7, the full variable domain reads DAGVTQSPTHLIKTRGQQVTLRCSPISGHKSVSWYQQVLGQGPQFIFQYYEKEERGRGNFPDRFSARQFPNYSSELNVNALLLGDSALYLCASSLPYGGEQYFGPGTRLTVT.

This chain connects TRBV21-1 to TRBJ2-5; no DNA check was done on the table's D call, TRBD1. TRBV21-1 is a listed pseudogene. The CDR3 has 15 amino acids. CDR3 coding DNA: TGTGCCAGCAGCAAAGGGGGCGCTGACCAAGAGACCCAGTACTTC. This translates into CASSKGGADQETQYF.

This rearrangement joins TRBV14 to TRBJ2-1; 10 bases are a match to TRBD2. Per the germline V gene, CDR1 is SGHDN and CDR2 is FVKESK. This CDR3 has 16 amino acids. J gave up 6 bases and V 4 bases, and 9 bases lay outside the gene matches. Here the CDR3 reads CASSPLELAGFNEQFF. The DNA for the CDR3 is TGTGCCAGCAGCCCCTTAGAACTAGCGGGATTCAATGAGCAGTTCTTC.

This clone was recorded a few times. The genes are TRBV9 and TRBJ2-7; 7 bases map to TRBD1. The germline V gene has CDR1 SGDLS and CDR2 YYNGEE. J lost 4 bases, V lost 3 bases, and 4 bases had no gene match. The CDR3 has 13 amino acids. Here the CDR3 reads CASSGGTVYEQYF. The CDR3 DNA sequence: TGTGCCAGCAGCGGAGGGACAGTATACGAGCAGTACTTC.

This clone was detected once. The gene calls are TRBV7-5 and TRBJ2-7; no DNA check was done on the table's D call, TRBD1. TRBV7-5 is a listed pseudogene. The CDR3 is 20 amino acids. CDR3 sequence: CVRRFSLRTGGGSSTYEQYF. The CDR3 DNA reads TGTGTCAGAAGATTCTCCCTAAGGACAGGGGGGGGATCCTCGACCTACGAGCAGTACTTC.

V gene TRBV27 combines with J gene TRBJ2-7; 12 nucleotides align to TRBD2. CDR1 MNHEY and CDR2 SMNVEV come from the germline V gene (reference sequence). The V gene end was trimmed by 4 bases and the J gene end by 5 bases; junction bases not matched to a gene: 9. This CDR3 has 16 residues. In DNA, the CDR3 is TGTGCCAGCAGTTCGACTAGCGGGAGAATCTTGGACGAGCAGTACTTC. Its protein product is CASSSTSGRILDEQYF.

The chain joins TRBV12-3 or TRBV12-4 to TRBJ2-3; 10 bases match TRBD2. V was clipped by 6 bases and J by 6 bases; unmatched bases: 3. The CDR3 is 13 amino acids. This CDR3 is CASSETSGDTQYF. CDR3 coding DNA: TGTGCCAGCAGCGAGACTAGCGGGGATACGCAGTATTTT.

This clone was counted a single time. This chain connects TRBV28 to TRBJ1-4; no definite D call. In germline, CDR1 is MDHEN, CDR2 SYDVKM. Trimming removed 6 bases from V and 3 bases from J, with 14 bases in between. This CDR3 has 15 amino acids. The CDR3 DNA is TGTGCCAGCAGCCTCGGGCGGGTTGCTAATGAAAAACTGTTTTTT. Translating gives CASSLGRVANEKLFF.

The rearrangement links TRBV5-6 to TRBJ1-4; 9 bases line up with TRBD1. CDR1 and CDR2 (germline): SGHDT, YYEEEE. Germline trimming cut 2 bases from V and 6 bases from J; bases unmatched to any gene: 2. The CDR3 has 14 amino acids. CDR3 protein: CASSFTGGDEKLFF. The CDR3 region has the DNA TGTGCCAGCAGCTTCACAGGGGGCGATGAAAAACTGTTTTTT.

The chain recombines TRBV13 with TRBJ1-3, with 8 bases identical to TRBD1. The CDR3 is made up of 17 amino acids. The germline gives CDR1 PRHDT, CDR2 FYEKMQ (reference sequence). The V and J ends lost 6 bases and 3 bases, in that order; junction bases with no gene match: 13. This CDR3 is CASRHATGGGFGNTIYF. The CDR3 coding sequence is TGTGCCAGCAGACACGCCACAGGGGGAGGATTTGGAAACACCATATATTTT.

The V call is TRBV5-4, the J call TRBJ2-7, with D possibly matching TRBD1 (6 bases). Looked up from germline, CDR1 is SGHNT and CDR2 is YYREEE (reference sequence). CDR3 length: 13 amino acids. V was shortened by 4 bases and J by 0 bases, with 8 bases between the two germline ends. The CDR3 DNA sequence: TGTGCCAGCAGCCCGGACAGCTCCTACGAGCAGTACTTC. This sequence encodes CASSPDSSYEQYF.

CDR3 protein: CASSPGIVWRETSYEQYF. CDR3 coding DNA: TGTGCCAGCAGCCCAGGTATAGTTTGGCGGGAGACCTCCTACGAGCAGTACTTC. The chain combines TRBV7-8 with TRBJ2-7, with 7 bases matching TRBD2. After removal of 5 bases from V and 0 bases from J, the junction contained 16 bases not matched to a gene. The CDR3 runs 18 residues. Germline loops: CDR1 SGHVS, CDR2 FQNEAQ. Full variable domain (missing parts from reference TRBV7-8 and TRBJ2-7): GAGVSQSPRYKVAKRGQDVALRCDPISGHVSLFWYQQALGQGPEFLTYFQNEAQLDKSGLPSDRFFAERPEGSVSTLKIQRTQQEDSAVYLCASSPGIVWRETSYEQYFGPGTRLTVT.

This chain connects TRBV18 to TRBJ2-7; 8 bases are a match to TRBD2. With V trimmed by 3 bases and J by 2 bases, 3 bases remained unmatched. Germline-derived CDR1 and CDR2 are KGHSH and LQKENI. The CDR3 consists of 14 residues. The DNA of the CDR3 is TGTGCCAGCTCACCGGCGGGGGGAACCTACGAGCAGTACTTC. Amino acid sequence: CASSPAGGTYEQYF.

This chain links TRBV18 with TRBJ2-7; D might be TRBD2 (6 bases). V was trimmed by 3 bases and J by 3 bases, leaving 18 bases between them. Germline V gene data show CDR1 as KGHSH and CDR2 as LQKENI. This CDR3 region has 16 residues. CDR3 DNA: TGTGCCAGCTCACCGCGAGGGCAGGGAGGTATCTACGAGCAGTACTTC. Its translation: CASSPRGQGGIYEQYF.